These T cell receptor beta chains were read from a single sample in a study of cytomegalovirus exposure and HLA in healthy donors. Here immunoSEQ multiplex PCR was the method, and the copy in TCRdb shows in-frame clones only, minus some. This table has tens of thousands of clones, 65% to 85% appearing once. Source material: PBMCs. The receptors derive from a man aged 30-40 years in good health and CMV-seronegative. CDR3s include the opening cysteine and the closing phenylalanine or tryptophan. Each record gives: clone size, V gene, D gene, J gene, CDR3 protein, CDR3 DNA. The D gene is left open where the match is weak. Size is omitted from some rows. Given values are once, few, many or a class for expanded clones.

clone_size: NA; v_call: TRBV7-2; d_call: TRBD1; j_call: TRBJ2-1; cdr3_aa: CASNLLNRGNEQFF; cdr3_nt: TGTGCCAGCAACTTGCTAAACAGGGGGAATGAGCAGTTCTTC
clone_size: NA; v_call: TRBV5-4; d_call: TRBD1; j_call: TRBJ1-1; cdr3_aa: CASSTGGDRVLGTEAFF; cdr3_nt: TGTGCCAGCAGCACAGGAGGGGACAGGGTATTGGGAACTGAAGCTTTCTTT
clone_size: NA; v_call: TRBV29-1; d_call: NA; j_call: TRBJ1-2; cdr3_aa: CSVGQGSDYTF; cdr3_nt: TGCAGCGTTGGCCAGGGATCTGACTACACCTTC
clone_size: NA; v_call: TRBV7-6; d_call: TRBD1; j_call: TRBJ2-7; cdr3_aa: CASSLAGTGAGGEQYF; cdr3_nt: TGTGCCAGCAGCTTAGCGGGGACAGGGGCCGGGGGCGAGCAGTACTTC
clone_size: NA; v_call: TRBV7-3; d_call: TRBD1; j_call: TRBJ2-1; cdr3_aa: CASSWTGNDEQFF; cdr3_nt: TGTGCCAGCAGCTGGACAGGCAACGATGAGCAGTTCTTC
clone_size: NA; v_call: TRBV14; d_call: NA; j_call: TRBJ1-1; cdr3_aa: CAISSDSEAFF; cdr3_nt: TGTGCCATTTCCTCAGACAGTGAAGCTTTCTTT
clone_size: NA; v_call: TRBV5-1; d_call: TRBD2; j_call: TRBJ2-3; cdr3_aa: CASSRSGGSTDTQYF; cdr3_nt: TGCGCCAGCAGCCGTAGCGGGGGCAGCACAGATACGCAGTATTTT
clone_size: NA; v_call: TRBV5-4; d_call: NA; j_call: TRBJ2-3; cdr3_aa: CASSSTNTRDSQYF; cdr3_nt: TGTGCCAGCAGCTCAACGAACACCAGGGATTCGCAGTATTTT
clone_size: NA; v_call: TRBV19; d_call: NA; j_call: TRBJ2-3; cdr3_aa: CASSPTVSPQYF; cdr3_nt: TGTGCCAGTAGTCCGACTGTTTCCCCGCAGTATTTT
clone_size: NA; v_call: TRBV10-1; d_call: NA; j_call: TRBJ2-1; cdr3_aa: CASSGPPYGNEQFF; cdr3_nt: TGCGCCAGCAGTGGCCCCCCCTACGGCAATGAGCAGTTCTTC
clone_size: few; v_call: TRBV4-3; d_call: TRBD1; j_call: TRBJ1-1; cdr3_aa: CASSLDRGNTEAFF; cdr3_nt: TGCGCCAGCAGCCTCGACAGGGGGAACACTGAAGCTTTCTTT
clone_size: NA; v_call: TRBV7-8; d_call: TRBD1; j_call: TRBJ1-2; cdr3_aa: CASSQGQGTANYGYTF; cdr3_nt: TGTGCCAGCAGCCAGGGACAGGGGACCGCTAACTATGGCTACACCTTC
clone_size: NA; v_call: TRBV6-5; d_call: NA; j_call: TRBJ1-1; cdr3_aa: CASSYGGHQTFF; cdr3_nt: TGTGCCAGCAGTTACGGGGGACACCAAACTTTCTTT
clone_size: once; v_call: TRBV5-1; d_call: TRBD1; j_call: TRBJ2-5; cdr3_aa: CASSLKTGIETQYF; cdr3_nt: TGCGCCAGCAGCTTAAAGACAGGGATAGAGACCCAGTACTTC
clone_size: NA; v_call: TRBV7-8; d_call: NA; j_call: TRBJ2-6; cdr3_aa: CASSFFSGANVLTF; cdr3_nt: TGTGCCAGCAGCTTCTTCTCTGGGGCCAACGTCCTGACTTTC
clone_size: few; v_call: TRBV5-1; d_call: TRBD1; j_call: TRBJ1-1; cdr3_aa: CASSFRDRYTEAFF; cdr3_nt: TGCGCCAGCAGCTTCCGGGACAGGTACACTGAAGCTTTCTTT
clone_size: NA; v_call: TRBV28; d_call: TRBD1; j_call: TRBJ1-1; cdr3_aa: CASRPGTGGPNTEAFF; cdr3_nt: TGTGCCAGCAGACCCGGGACAGGGGGCCCGAACACTGAAGCTTTCTTT
clone_size: NA; v_call: TRBV9; d_call: NA; j_call: TRBJ1-6; cdr3_aa: CASSVAGPAGGPLHF; cdr3_nt: TGTGCCAGCAGCGTAGCGGGCCCCGCGGGGGGACCCCTCCACTTT
clone_size: NA; v_call: TRBV5-1; d_call: TRBD1; j_call: TRBJ1-1; cdr3_aa: CASSWGAGGMGTEAFF; cdr3_nt: TGCGCCAGCAGCTGGGGTGCAGGGGGCATGGGCACTGAAGCTTTCTTT
clone_size: NA; v_call: TRBV30; d_call: NA; j_call: TRBJ1-1; cdr3_aa: CAWSVLTGNTEAFF; cdr3_nt: TGTGCCTGGAGTGTACTAACGGGGAACACTGAAGCTTTCTTT
clone_size: NA; v_call: TRBV2; d_call: NA; j_call: TRBJ2-7; cdr3_aa: CASSEQAAEQYF; cdr3_nt: TGTGCCAGCAGCGAACAGGCTGCCGAGCAGTACTTC
clone_size: NA; v_call: TRBV19; d_call: NA; j_call: TRBJ1-2; cdr3_aa: CASSIPQGGGYTF; cdr3_nt: TGTGCCAGTAGTATTCCCCAGGGTGGTGGCTACACCTTC
clone_size: few; v_call: TRBV19; d_call: NA; j_call: TRBJ1-4; cdr3_aa: CASRNGSPGNEKLFF; cdr3_nt: TGTGCCAGTAGGAACGGATCCCCGGGTAATGAAAAACTGTTTTTT
clone_size: NA; v_call: TRBV11-3; d_call: TRBD1; j_call: TRBJ2-5; cdr3_aa: CASSYTGAVQETQYF; cdr3_nt: TGTGCCAGCAGCTATACAGGGGCGGTTCAAGAGACCCAGTACTTC
clone_size: NA; v_call: TRBV15; d_call: NA; j_call: TRBJ2-7; cdr3_aa: CATSSGVSYEQYF; cdr3_nt: TGTGCCACCAGCAGCGGGGTCTCCTACGAGCAGTACTTC
clone_size: NA; v_call: TRBV6-5; d_call: NA; j_call: TRBJ2-7; cdr3_aa: CASLGGDSYEQYF; cdr3_nt: TGTGCCAGCTTAGGGGGGGACTCCTACGAGCAGTACTTC
clone_size: NA; v_call: TRBV19; d_call: NA; j_call: TRBJ1-2; cdr3_aa: CASRHYGYTF; cdr3_nt: TGTGCCAGTAGACATTATGGCTACACCTTC
clone_size: NA; v_call: TRBV6-4; d_call: TRBD2; j_call: TRBJ2-5; cdr3_aa: CASSPTSGGKETQYF; cdr3_nt: TGTGCCAGCAGTCCTACTAGCGGGGGCAAAGAGACCCAGTACTTC
clone_size: once; v_call: TRBV2; d_call: NA; j_call: TRBJ1-6; cdr3_aa: CASSVIGLNSPLHF; cdr3_nt: TGTGCCAGCAGTGTAATCGGACTTAATTCACCCCTCCACTTT
clone_size: NA; v_call: TRBV11-2; d_call: NA; j_call: TRBJ2-2; cdr3_aa: CASSTYSQLLGHSGELFF; cdr3_nt: TGTGCCAGCAGCACCTACTCGCAGTTACTGGGACATTCCGGGGAGCTGTTTTTT
clone_size: NA; v_call: TRBV19; d_call: NA; j_call: TRBJ1-5; cdr3_aa: CASSIINQPQHF; cdr3_nt: TGTGCCAGTAGTATTATCAATCAGCCCCAGCATTTT
clone_size: NA; v_call: TRBV27; d_call: TRBD1; j_call: TRBJ1-6; cdr3_aa: CASSAPGQVDSPLHF; cdr3_nt: TGTGCCAGCAGTGCTCCGGGACAGGTGGATTCACCCCTCCACTTT
clone_size: NA; v_call: TRBV6-1; d_call: NA; j_call: TRBJ1-1; cdr3_aa: CASSEAGGDTEAFF; cdr3_nt: TGTGCCAGCAGTGAAGCAGGAGGGGACACTGAAGCTTTCTTT
clone_size: once; v_call: TRBV27; d_call: NA; j_call: TRBJ2-6; cdr3_aa: CASTQGSTYSGANVLTF; cdr3_nt: TGTGCCAGCACCCAGGGCAGTACCTACTCTGGGGCCAACGTCCTGACTTTC
clone_size: NA; v_call: TRBV6-5; d_call: NA; j_call: TRBJ2-7; cdr3_aa: CASSYGGDPYEQYF; cdr3_nt: TGTGCCAGCAGTTACGGCGGGGACCCCTACGAGCAGTACTTC
clone_size: NA; v_call: TRBV10-2; d_call: NA; j_call: TRBJ1-6; cdr3_aa: CASSEQGLDNSPLHF; cdr3_nt: TGCGCCAGCAGTGAACAGGGTCTTGATAATTCACCCCTCCACTTT
clone_size: NA; v_call: TRBV11-3; d_call: TRBD1; j_call: TRBJ1-1; cdr3_aa: CASSAQTGLNTEAFF; cdr3_nt: TGTGCCAGCAGCGCCCAGACAGGGCTGAACACTGAAGCTTTCTTT
clone_size: NA; v_call: TRBV29-1; d_call: TRBD2; j_call: TRBJ2-5; cdr3_aa: CSVEKRQRGTQETQYF; cdr3_nt: TGCAGCGTTGAAAAGCGCCAGCGGGGGACACAAGAGACCCAGTACTTC
clone_size: NA; v_call: TRBV6-6; d_call: TRBD1; j_call: TRBJ1-1; cdr3_aa: CASSYSRTGDTEAFF; cdr3_nt: TGTGCCAGCAGTTACTCGAGAACAGGGGACACTGAAGCTTTCTTT
clone_size: NA; v_call: TRBV7-9; d_call: NA; j_call: TRBJ1-1; cdr3_aa: CASSPRGEGEAFF; cdr3_nt: TGTGCCAGCAGCCCACGCGGGGAGGGTGAAGCTTTCTTT
clone_size: few; v_call: TRBV29-1; d_call: TRBD1; j_call: TRBJ1-2; cdr3_aa: CSVGRDRERANYGYTF; cdr3_nt: TGCAGCGTTGGCCGGGACAGGGAACGGGCTAACTATGGCTACACCTTC
clone_size: NA; v_call: TRBV27; d_call: NA; j_call: TRBJ1-6; cdr3_aa: CASSLEGVGQSPLHF; cdr3_nt: TGTGCCAGCAGTTTAGAAGGGGTCGGTCAATCACCCCTCCACTTT
clone_size: NA; v_call: TRBV6-6; d_call: NA; j_call: TRBJ1-5; cdr3_aa: CASSYPEGPQHF; cdr3_nt: TGTGCCAGCAGTTACCCGGAGGGGCCCCAGCATTTT
clone_size: NA; v_call: TRBV5-1; d_call: TRBD1; j_call: TRBJ1-1; cdr3_aa: CASQGQLNTEAFF; cdr3_nt: TGCGCCAGCCAGGGACAGCTCAACACTGAAGCTTTCTTT
clone_size: NA; v_call: TRBV5-1; d_call: TRBD1; j_call: TRBJ1-1; cdr3_aa: CASSLNRDREAFF; cdr3_nt: TGCGCCAGCAGCTTAAACCGGGACAGGGAAGCTTTCTTT
clone_size: NA; v_call: TRBV30; d_call: TRBD1; j_call: TRBJ2-5; cdr3_aa: CAWEIGTGGGDQYF; cdr3_nt: TGTGCCTGGGAAATCGGGACAGGCGGAGGAGACCAGTACTTC
clone_size: once; v_call: TRBV28; d_call: TRBD1; j_call: TRBJ1-2; cdr3_aa: CASSPGTGGGYTF; cdr3_nt: TGTGCCAGCAGTCCCGGGACAGGGGGTGGCTACACCTTC
clone_size: NA; v_call: TRBV27; d_call: NA; j_call: TRBJ2-5; cdr3_aa: CASSLSRDLTQYF; cdr3_nt: TGTGCCAGCAGTCTAAGTCGGGATTTGACCCAGTACTTC
clone_size: NA; v_call: TRBV11-3; d_call: TRBD2; j_call: TRBJ2-1; cdr3_aa: CASSLGTSSYNEQFF; cdr3_nt: TGTGCCAGCAGCTTAGGGACTAGCTCCTACAATGAGCAGTTCTTC
clone_size: NA; v_call: TRBV9; d_call: NA; j_call: TRBJ2-5; cdr3_aa: CASSVYRGGETQYF; cdr3_nt: TGTGCCAGCAGCGTCTACAGGGGGGGTGAGACCCAGTACTTC